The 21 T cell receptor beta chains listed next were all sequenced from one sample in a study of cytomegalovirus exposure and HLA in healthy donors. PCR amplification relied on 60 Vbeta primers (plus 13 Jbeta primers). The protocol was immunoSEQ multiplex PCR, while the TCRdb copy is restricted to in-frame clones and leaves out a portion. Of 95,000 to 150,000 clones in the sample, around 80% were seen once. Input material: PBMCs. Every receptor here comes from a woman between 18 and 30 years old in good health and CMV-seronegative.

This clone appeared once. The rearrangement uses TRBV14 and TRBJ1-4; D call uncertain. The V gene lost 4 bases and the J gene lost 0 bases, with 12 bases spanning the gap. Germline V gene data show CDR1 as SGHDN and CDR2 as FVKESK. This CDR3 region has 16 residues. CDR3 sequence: CASSPLSGTTNEKLFF. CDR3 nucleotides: TGTGCCAGCAGCCCCCTAAGCGGCACAACTAATGAAAAACTGTTTTTT.

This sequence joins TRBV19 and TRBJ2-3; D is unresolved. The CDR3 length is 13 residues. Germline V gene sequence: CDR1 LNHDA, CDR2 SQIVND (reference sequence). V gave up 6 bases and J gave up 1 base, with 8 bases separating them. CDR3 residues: CASRVGRTDTQYF. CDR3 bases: TGTGCCAGTAGGGTCGGTCGCACAGATACGCAGTATTTT.

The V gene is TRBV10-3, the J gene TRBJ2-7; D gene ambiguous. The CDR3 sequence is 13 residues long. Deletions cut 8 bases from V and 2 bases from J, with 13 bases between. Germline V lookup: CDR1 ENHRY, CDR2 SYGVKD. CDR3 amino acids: CAIAQAPTYEQYF. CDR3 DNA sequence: TGTGCCATCGCGCAGGCCCCCACCTACGAGCAGTACTTC.

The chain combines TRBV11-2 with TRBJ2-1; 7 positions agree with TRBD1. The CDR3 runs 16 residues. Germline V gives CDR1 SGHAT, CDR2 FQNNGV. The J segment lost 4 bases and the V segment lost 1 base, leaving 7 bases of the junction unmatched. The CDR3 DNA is TGTGCCAGCAGCTTAGGCCGGGACAGCAGATACAATGAGCAGTTCTTC. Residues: CASSLGRDSRYNEQFF.

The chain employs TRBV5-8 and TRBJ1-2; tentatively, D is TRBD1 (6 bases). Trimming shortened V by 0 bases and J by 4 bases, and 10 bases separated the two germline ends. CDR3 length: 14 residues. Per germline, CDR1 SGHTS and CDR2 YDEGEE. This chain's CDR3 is CASSLDRVFYGYTF. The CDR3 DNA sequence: TGTGCCAGCAGCTTGGACAGGGTGTTCTATGGCTACACCTTC. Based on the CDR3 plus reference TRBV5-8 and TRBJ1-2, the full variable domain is EAGVTQSPTHLIKTRGQQATLRCSPISGHTSVYWYQQALGLGLQFLLWYDEGEERNRGNFPPRFSGRQFPNYSSELNVNALELEDSALYLCASSLDRVFYGYTFGSGTRLTVV.

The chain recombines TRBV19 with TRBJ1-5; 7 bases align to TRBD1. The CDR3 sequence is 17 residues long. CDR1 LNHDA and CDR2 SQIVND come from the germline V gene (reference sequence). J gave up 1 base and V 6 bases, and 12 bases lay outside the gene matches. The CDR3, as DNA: TGTGCCAGTAGCGGGACAGCGAGGTGGACGAGCAATCAGCCCCAGCATTTT. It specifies CASSGTARWTSNQPQHF.

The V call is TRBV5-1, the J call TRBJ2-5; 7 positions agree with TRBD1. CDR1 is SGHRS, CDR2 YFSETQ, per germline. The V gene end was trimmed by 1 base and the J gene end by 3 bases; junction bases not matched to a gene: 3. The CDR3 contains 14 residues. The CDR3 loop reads CASSLPTGEETQYF. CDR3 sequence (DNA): TGCGCCAGCAGCTTGCCTACAGGGGAAGAGACCCAGTACTTC.

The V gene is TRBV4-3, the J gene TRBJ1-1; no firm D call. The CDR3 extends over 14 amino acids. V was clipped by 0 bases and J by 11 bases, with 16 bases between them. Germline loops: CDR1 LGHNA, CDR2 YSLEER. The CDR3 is CASSQEAGSLRAFF. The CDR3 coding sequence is TGCGCCAGCAGCCAAGAAGCGGGCAGCCTGAGGGCTTTCTTT.

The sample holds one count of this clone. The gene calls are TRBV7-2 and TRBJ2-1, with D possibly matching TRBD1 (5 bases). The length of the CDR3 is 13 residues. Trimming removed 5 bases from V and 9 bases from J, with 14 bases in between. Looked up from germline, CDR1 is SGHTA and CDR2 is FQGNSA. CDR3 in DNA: TGTGCCAGCAGCCAGGGTCCGCCCACTGAGCAGTTCTTC. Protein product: CASSQGPPTEQFF.

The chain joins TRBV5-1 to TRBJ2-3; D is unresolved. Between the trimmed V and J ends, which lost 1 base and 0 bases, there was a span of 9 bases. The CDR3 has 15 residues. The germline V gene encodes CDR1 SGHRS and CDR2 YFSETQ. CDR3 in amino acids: CASSLNRPSTDTQYF. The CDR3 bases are TGCGCCAGCAGCTTGAACAGACCCAGCACAGATACGCAGTATTTT.

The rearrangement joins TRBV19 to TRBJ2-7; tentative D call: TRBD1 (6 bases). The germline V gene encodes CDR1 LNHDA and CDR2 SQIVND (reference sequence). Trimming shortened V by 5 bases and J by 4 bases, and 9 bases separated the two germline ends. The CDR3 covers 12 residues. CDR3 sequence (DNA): TGTGCCAGTAGTCAACAGGGTTACGAGCAGTACTTC. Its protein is CASSQQGYEQYF.

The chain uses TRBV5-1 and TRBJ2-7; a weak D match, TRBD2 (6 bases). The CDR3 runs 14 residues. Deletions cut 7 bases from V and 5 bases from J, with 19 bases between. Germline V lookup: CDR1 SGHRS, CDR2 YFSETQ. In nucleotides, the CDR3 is TGCGCCAGCTCCCGGGGAGGAGGGACCAACGAGCAGTACTTC. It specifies CASSRGGGTNEQYF.

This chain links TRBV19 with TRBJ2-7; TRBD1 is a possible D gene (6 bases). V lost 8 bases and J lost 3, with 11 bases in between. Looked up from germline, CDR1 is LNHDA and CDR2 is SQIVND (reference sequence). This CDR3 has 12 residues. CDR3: CASGDIYYEQYF. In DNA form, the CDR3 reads TGTGCCAGTGGGGACATATACTACGAGCAGTACTTC.

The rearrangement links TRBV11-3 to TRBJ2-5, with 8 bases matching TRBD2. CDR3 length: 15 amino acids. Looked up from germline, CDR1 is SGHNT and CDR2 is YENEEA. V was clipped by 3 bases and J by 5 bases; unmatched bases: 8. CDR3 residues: CASSFGGTSSETQYF. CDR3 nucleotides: TGTGCCAGCAGCTTTGGTGGGACTAGTAGTGAGACCCAGTACTTC. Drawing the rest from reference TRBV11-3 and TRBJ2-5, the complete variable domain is EAGVVQSPRYKIIEKKQPVAFWCNPISGHNTLYWYLQNLGQGPELLIRYENEEAVDDSQLPKDRFSAERLKGVDSTLKIQPAELGDSAVYLCASSFGGTSSETQYFGPGTRLLVL.

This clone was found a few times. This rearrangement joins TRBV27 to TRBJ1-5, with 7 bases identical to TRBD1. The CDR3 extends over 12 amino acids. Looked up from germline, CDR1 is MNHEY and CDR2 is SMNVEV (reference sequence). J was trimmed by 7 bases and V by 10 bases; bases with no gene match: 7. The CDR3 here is CATRTGGQPQHF. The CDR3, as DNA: TGTGCCACAAGGACAGGAGGGCAGCCCCAGCATTTT.

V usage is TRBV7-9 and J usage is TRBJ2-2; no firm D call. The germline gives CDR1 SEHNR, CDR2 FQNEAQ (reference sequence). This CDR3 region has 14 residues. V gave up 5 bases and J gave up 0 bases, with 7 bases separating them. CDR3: CASSPVANTGELFF. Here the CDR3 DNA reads TGTGCCAGCAGCCCCGTCGCGAACACCGGGGAGCTGTTTTTT.

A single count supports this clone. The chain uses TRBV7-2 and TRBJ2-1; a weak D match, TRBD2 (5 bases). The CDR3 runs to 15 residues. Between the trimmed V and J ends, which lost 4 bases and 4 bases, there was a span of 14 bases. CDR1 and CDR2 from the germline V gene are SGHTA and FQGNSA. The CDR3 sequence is CASSSRVAMYNEQFF. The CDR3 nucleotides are TGTGCCAGCAGCTCACGTGTAGCGATGTACAATGAGCAGTTCTTC.

CDR3: CASSVELGGSLYNEQFF. CDR3 coding DNA: TGTGCCAGCAGCGTAGAATTGGGGGGGTCGCTCTACAATGAGCAGTTCTTC. V usage is TRBV9 and J usage is TRBJ2-1, with 7 bases matching TRBD2. Germline CDR1 and CDR2: SGDLS and YYNGEE. J gave up 3 bases and V 0 bases, and 9 bases lay outside the gene matches. The CDR3 covers 17 residues.

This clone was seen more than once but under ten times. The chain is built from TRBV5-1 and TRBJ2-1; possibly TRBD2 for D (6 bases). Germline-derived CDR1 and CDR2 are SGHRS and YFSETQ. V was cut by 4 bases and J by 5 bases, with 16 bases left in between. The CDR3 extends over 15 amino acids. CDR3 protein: CASSPPGLRNNEQFF. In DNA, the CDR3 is TGCGCCAGCAGCCCGCCGGGACTGCGTAACAATGAGCAGTTCTTC.

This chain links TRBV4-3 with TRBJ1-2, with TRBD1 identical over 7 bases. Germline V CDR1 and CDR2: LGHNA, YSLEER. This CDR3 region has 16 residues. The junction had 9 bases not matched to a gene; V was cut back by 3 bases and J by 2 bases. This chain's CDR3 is CASSHGPGQRNYGYTF. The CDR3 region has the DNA TGCGCCAGCAGCCACGGACCGGGACAGCGAAACTATGGCTACACCTTC.

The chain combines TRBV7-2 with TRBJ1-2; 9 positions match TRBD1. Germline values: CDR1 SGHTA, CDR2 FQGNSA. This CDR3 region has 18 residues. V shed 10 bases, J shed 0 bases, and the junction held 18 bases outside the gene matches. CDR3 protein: CAIPGGTGPRGTNYGYTF. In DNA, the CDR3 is TGTGCCATCCCGGGGGGGACAGGGCCTCGGGGTACTAACTATGGCTACACCTTC.